This T cell receptor beta chain came from a study of blood T cells in healthy people across ages. V was shortened by 1 base and J by 9 bases, with 4 bases between the two germline ends. The CDR3 loop spans 11 amino acids. General observations from the study: Diversity of TCR beta per million T cells declined in a roughly linear way with age. Estimates of total diversity, which came from one million sequenced T cells, were considered to be underestimates.

Primed by a sample-barcoded 5' primer and a J-beta primer mix, a second PCR proceeded for 7 to 11 cycles. Using its own MiXCR run on the 5' RACE reads, TCRdb lists one record per CDR3 protein. This table has 1.4 million or so distinct CDR3 sequences, roughly two fifths appearing once. Comments on this clonotype: No antigen is known for it.

Each sample yielded at least 5 micrograms of PBMC total RNA. The specimen was blood. The chain links TRBV12-3 or TRBV12-4 to TRBJ2-4, with no clear D. The clonotype comes from a woman aged 18-35 years in good health. CDR3 nucleotide sequence: TGTGCCAGCAGTTTAGATAGCATTCAGTACTTC. Its protein is CASSLDSIQYF.